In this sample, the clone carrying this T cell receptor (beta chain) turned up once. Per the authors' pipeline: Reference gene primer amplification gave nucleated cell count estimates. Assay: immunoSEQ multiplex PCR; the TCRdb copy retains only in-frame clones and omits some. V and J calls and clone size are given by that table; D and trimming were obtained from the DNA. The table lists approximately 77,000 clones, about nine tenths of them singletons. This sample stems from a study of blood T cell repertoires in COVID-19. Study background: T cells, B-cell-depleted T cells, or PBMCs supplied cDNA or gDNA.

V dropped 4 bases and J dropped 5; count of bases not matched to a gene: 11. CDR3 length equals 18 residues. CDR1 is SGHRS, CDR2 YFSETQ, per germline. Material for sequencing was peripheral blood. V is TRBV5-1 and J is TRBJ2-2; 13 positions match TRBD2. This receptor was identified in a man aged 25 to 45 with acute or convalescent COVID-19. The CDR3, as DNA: TGCGCCAGCAGCCCGAGGGGACTAGCGGGGACTCCAACCGGGGAGCTGTTTTTT. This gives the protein CASSPRGLAGTPTGELFF.